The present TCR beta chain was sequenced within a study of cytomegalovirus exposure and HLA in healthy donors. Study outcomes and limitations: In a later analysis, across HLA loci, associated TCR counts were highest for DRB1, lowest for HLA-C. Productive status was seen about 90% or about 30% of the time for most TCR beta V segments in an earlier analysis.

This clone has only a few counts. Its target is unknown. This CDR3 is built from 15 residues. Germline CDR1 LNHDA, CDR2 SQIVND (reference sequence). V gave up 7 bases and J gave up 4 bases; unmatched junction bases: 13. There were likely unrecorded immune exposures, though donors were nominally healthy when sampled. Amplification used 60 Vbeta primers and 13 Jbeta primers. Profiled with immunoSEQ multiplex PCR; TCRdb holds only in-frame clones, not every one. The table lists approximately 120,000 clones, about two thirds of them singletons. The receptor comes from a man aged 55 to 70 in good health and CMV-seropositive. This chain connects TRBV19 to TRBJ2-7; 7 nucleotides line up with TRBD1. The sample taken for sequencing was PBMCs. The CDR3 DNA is TGTGCCAGTACCCCAGGGGGTACAGGGGATTACGAGCAGTACTTC. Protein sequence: CASTPGGTGDYEQYF. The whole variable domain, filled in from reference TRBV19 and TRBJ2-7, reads DGGITQSPKYLFRKEGQNVTLSCEQNLNHDAMYWYRQDPGQGLRLIYYSQIVNDFQKGDIAEGYSVSREKKESFPLTVTSAQKNPTAFYLCASTPGGTGDYEQYFGPGTRLTVT.